The rows below give T cell receptor beta chains drawn from one sample of a study of CD8 T cells in Susac syndrome. TCRdb re-derived calls from the immunoSEQ multiplex PCR reads in MiXCR, one entry per CDR3 protein. The table includes 150,000 to 200,000 distinct CDR3 sequences, 92% detected once. Sequenced material: CD4+ T cells from PBMCs. These receptors originate from a human donor in good health. Both conserved end residues are part of each CDR3. A D gene is named only where the DNA matches it firmly. Where a row states a size, it is once, few, many or the class of an expanded clone; other rows omit it.

j_call: TRBJ2-3; d_call: TRBD2; v_call: TRBV5-1; clone_size: .; cdr3_aa: CASSPLTSGKADTQYF; cdr3_nt: TGCGCCAGCAGCCCGCTGACTAGCGGGAAAGCAGATACGCAGTATTTT
j_call: TRBJ1-3; d_call: .; v_call: TRBV5-1; clone_size: .; cdr3_aa: CASSLLRGNTIYF; cdr3_nt: TGCGCCAGCAGCTTGTTAAGGGGAAACACCATATATTTT
j_call: TRBJ1-1; d_call: .; v_call: TRBV18; clone_size: .; cdr3_aa: CASSPRAYRAEAFF; cdr3_nt: TGTGCCAGCTCCCCCCGGGCGTACCGGGCTGAAGCTTTCTTT
j_call: TRBJ2-7; d_call: .; v_call: TRBV28; clone_size: .; cdr3_aa: CASSSFPGTRGEQYF; cdr3_nt: TGTGCCAGCAGCTCTTTCCCGGGCACCCGAGGGGAGCAGTACTTC
j_call: TRBJ2-5; d_call: .; v_call: TRBV19; clone_size: .; cdr3_aa: CASSMPGPGTQYF; cdr3_nt: TGTGCCAGTAGTATGCCGGGCCCTGGGACCCAGTACTTC
j_call: TRBJ2-5; d_call: TRBD2; v_call: TRBV2; clone_size: .; cdr3_aa: CASRSPTRGAGTSGQETQYF; cdr3_nt: TGTGCCAGCAGGTCCCCCACCAGGGGCGCAGGGACTAGCGGCCAAGAGACCCAGTACTTC
j_call: TRBJ2-1; d_call: .; v_call: TRBV6-1; clone_size: .; cdr3_aa: CASSVNDEEQFF; cdr3_nt: TGTGCCAGCAGTGTCAACGACGAGGAGCAGTTCTTC
j_call: TRBJ2-5; d_call: .; v_call: TRBV20-1; clone_size: .; cdr3_aa: CSASFRRQETQYF; cdr3_nt: TGCAGTGCTAGTTTCCGCAGGCAAGAGACCCAGTACTTC
j_call: TRBJ2-5; d_call: .; v_call: TRBV7-2; clone_size: .; cdr3_aa: CASSLGGGGRETQYF; cdr3_nt: TGTGCCAGCAGCCTGGGGGGCGGGGGCAGGGAGACCCAGTACTTC
j_call: TRBJ1-1; d_call: .; v_call: TRBV7-9; clone_size: once; cdr3_aa: CASSLDRLRSLNTEAFF; cdr3_nt: TGTGCCAGCAGCTTAGATAGGTTGCGGAGCTTGAACACTGAAGCTTTCTTT
j_call: TRBJ2-1; d_call: TRBD2; v_call: TRBV6-5; clone_size: .; cdr3_aa: CASSSTTSGGTEQFF; cdr3_nt: TGTGCCAGCAGTTCGACGACTAGCGGGGGGACAGAGCAGTTCTTC
j_call: TRBJ2-1; d_call: .; v_call: TRBV29-1; clone_size: .; cdr3_aa: CSVEQATGTHPYNEQFF; cdr3_nt: TGCAGCGTTGAGCAAGCGACCGGGACCCACCCTTACAATGAGCAGTTCTTC
j_call: TRBJ2-3; d_call: .; v_call: TRBV6-2/TRBV6-3; clone_size: .; cdr3_aa: CASGEGTDTQYF; cdr3_nt: TGTGCCAGCGGGGAGGGCACAGATACGCAGTATTTT
j_call: TRBJ2-7; d_call: TRBD1; v_call: TRBV7-2; clone_size: .; cdr3_aa: CASSVRDRSYEQYF; cdr3_nt: TGTGCCAGCAGCGTCCGGGACAGGAGCTACGAGCAGTACTTC
j_call: TRBJ1-2; d_call: TRBD1; v_call: TRBV20-1; clone_size: .; cdr3_aa: CSASRRDRADYGYTF; cdr3_nt: TGCAGTGCTTCAAGGCGGGACAGGGCCGACTATGGCTACACCTTC
j_call: TRBJ2-2; d_call: TRBD1; v_call: TRBV7-3; clone_size: .; cdr3_aa: CASSFGGQGYTGELFF; cdr3_nt: TGTGCCAGCAGCTTTGGGGGACAGGGGTATACCGGGGAGCTGTTTTTT
j_call: TRBJ1-3; d_call: .; v_call: TRBV12-3/TRBV12-4; clone_size: .; cdr3_aa: CASSATYPGNTIYF; cdr3_nt: TGTGCCAGCAGTGCGACCTACCCCGGGAACACCATATATTTT
j_call: TRBJ1-1; d_call: TRBD1; v_call: TRBV19; clone_size: .; cdr3_aa: CASSILGQAANTEAFF; cdr3_nt: TGTGCCAGTAGTATCTTGGGACAGGCGGCCAACACTGAAGCTTTCTTT
j_call: TRBJ2-1; d_call: .; v_call: TRBV7-2; clone_size: .; cdr3_aa: CASSFHWSSYNEQFF; cdr3_nt: TGTGCCAGCAGCTTCCACTGGAGCTCCTACAATGAGCAGTTCTTC
j_call: TRBJ2-7; d_call: .; v_call: TRBV7-9; clone_size: .; cdr3_aa: CASSSRARLYEQYF; cdr3_nt: TGTGCCAGCAGCTCCCGGGCCCGGCTCTACGAGCAGTACTTC
j_call: TRBJ2-2; d_call: TRBD1; v_call: TRBV10-1; clone_size: once; cdr3_aa: CASSEGTTGAGGELFF; cdr3_nt: TGCGCCAGCAGTGAGGGGACGACAGGGGCTGGCGGGGAGCTGTTTTTT
j_call: TRBJ2-5; d_call: TRBD2; v_call: TRBV20-1; clone_size: .; cdr3_aa: CSASPIAAGGPGTQYF; cdr3_nt: TGCAGTGCTAGCCCTATTGCAGCGGGAGGGCCGGGGACCCAGTACTTC
j_call: TRBJ2-1; d_call: TRBD2; v_call: TRBV24-1; clone_size: .; cdr3_aa: CATSDLPTSGSPREQFF; cdr3_nt: TGTGCCACCAGTGATTTGCCGACTAGCGGGAGCCCTCGGGAGCAGTTCTTC
j_call: TRBJ2-3; d_call: TRBD2; v_call: TRBV19; clone_size: .; cdr3_aa: CASSIDGTSGGTDTQYF; cdr3_nt: TGTGCCAGTAGTATCGACGGTACTAGCGGAGGCACAGATACGCAGTATTTT
j_call: TRBJ1-5; d_call: .; v_call: TRBV30; clone_size: .; cdr3_aa: CAWSGTGNQPQHF; cdr3_nt: TGTGCCTGGAGTGGGACAGGCAATCAGCCCCAGCATTTT
j_call: TRBJ2-1; d_call: .; v_call: TRBV20-1; clone_size: .; cdr3_aa: CSAVGYGNEQFF; cdr3_nt: TGCAGTGCCGTGGGGTACGGCAATGAGCAGTTCTTC
j_call: TRBJ1-1; d_call: .; v_call: TRBV30; clone_size: once; cdr3_aa: CAWRQGGAEAFF; cdr3_nt: TGTGCCTGGAGGCAGGGCGGAGCTGAAGCTTTCTTT
j_call: TRBJ2-5; d_call: .; v_call: TRBV5-1; clone_size: .; cdr3_aa: CASSSTGPLEKTQYF; cdr3_nt: TGCGCCAGCAGCTCGACCGGGCCCCTCGAAAAGACCCAGTACTTC
j_call: TRBJ2-5; d_call: .; v_call: TRBV5-1; clone_size: .; cdr3_aa: CASSFLSGQETQYF; cdr3_nt: TGCGCCAGCAGCTTCCTCTCAGGACAAGAGACCCAGTACTTC
j_call: TRBJ2-7; d_call: TRBD2; v_call: TRBV5-1; clone_size: few; cdr3_aa: CASSPRRGAYEQYF; cdr3_nt: TGCGCCAGCAGCCCGAGGCGGGGGGCATACGAGCAGTACTTC
j_call: TRBJ2-7; d_call: .; v_call: TRBV20-1; clone_size: .; cdr3_aa: CSARGRGTVHEQYF; cdr3_nt: TGCAGTGCTAGAGGGAGGGGGACAGTCCACGAGCAGTACTTC
j_call: TRBJ2-1; d_call: TRBD2; v_call: TRBV6-1; clone_size: .; cdr3_aa: CASSEGTSGNNEQFF; cdr3_nt: TGTGCCAGCAGTGAAGGGACTAGCGGGAACAATGAGCAGTTCTTC
j_call: TRBJ2-7; d_call: TRBD2; v_call: TRBV3-1; clone_size: .; cdr3_aa: CASSQGTSGYSYEQYF; cdr3_nt: TGTGCCAGCAGCCAAGGGACTAGCGGTTACTCCTACGAGCAGTACTTC
j_call: TRBJ1-1; d_call: .; v_call: TRBV29-1; clone_size: .; cdr3_aa: CSARSGRGAFF; cdr3_nt: TGCAGCGCCCGTTCCGGGCGAGGGGCTTTCTTT
j_call: TRBJ1-2; d_call: .; v_call: TRBV6-1; clone_size: .; cdr3_aa: CASSEGLNYGYTF; cdr3_nt: TGTGCCAGCAGTGAAGGACTGAACTATGGCTACACCTTC
j_call: TRBJ1-1; d_call: TRBD1; v_call: TRBV29-1; clone_size: .; cdr3_aa: CSVHRRGLWTEAFF; cdr3_nt: TGCAGCGTCCATCGCAGGGGGCTTTGGACTGAAGCTTTCTTT